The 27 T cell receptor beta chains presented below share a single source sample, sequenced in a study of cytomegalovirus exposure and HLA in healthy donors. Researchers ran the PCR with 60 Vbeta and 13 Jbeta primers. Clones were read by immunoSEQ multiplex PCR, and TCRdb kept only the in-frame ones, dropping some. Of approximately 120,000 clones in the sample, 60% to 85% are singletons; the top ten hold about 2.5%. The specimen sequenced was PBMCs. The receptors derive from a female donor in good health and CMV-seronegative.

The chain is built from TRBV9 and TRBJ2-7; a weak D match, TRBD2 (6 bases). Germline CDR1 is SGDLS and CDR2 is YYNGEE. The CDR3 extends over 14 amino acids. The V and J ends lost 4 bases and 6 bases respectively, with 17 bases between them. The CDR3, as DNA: TGTGCCAGCAGCCGCGGGGACTCGTTGGTCGAGCAGTACTTC. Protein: CASSRGDSLVEQYF.

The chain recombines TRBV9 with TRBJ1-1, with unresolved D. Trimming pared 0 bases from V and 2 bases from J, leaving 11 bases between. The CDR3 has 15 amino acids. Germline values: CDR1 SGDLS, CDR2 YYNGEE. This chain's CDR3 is CASSVDPGYNTEAFF. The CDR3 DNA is TGTGCCAGCAGCGTAGATCCCGGTTATAACACTGAAGCTTTCTTT.

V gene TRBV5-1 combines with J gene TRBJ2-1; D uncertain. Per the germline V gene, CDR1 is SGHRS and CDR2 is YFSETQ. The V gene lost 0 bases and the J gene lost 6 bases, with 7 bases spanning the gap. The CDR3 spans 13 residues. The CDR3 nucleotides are TGCGCCAGCAGCTTGGCCGTCGTCAATGAGCAGTTCTTC. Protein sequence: CASSLAVVNEQFF.

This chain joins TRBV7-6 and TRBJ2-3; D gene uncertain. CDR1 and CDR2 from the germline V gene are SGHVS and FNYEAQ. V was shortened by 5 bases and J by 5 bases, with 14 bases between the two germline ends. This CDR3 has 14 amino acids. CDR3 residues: CASSHYDLRDTQYF. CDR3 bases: TGTGCCAGCAGCCACTACGATTTAAGAGATACGCAGTATTTT. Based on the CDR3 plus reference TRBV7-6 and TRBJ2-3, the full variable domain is GAGVSQSPRYKVTKRGQDVALRCDPISGHVSLYWYRQALGQGPEFLTYFNYEAQQDKSGLPNDRFSAERPEGSISTLTIQRTEQRDSAMYRCASSHYDLRDTQYFGPGTRLTVL.

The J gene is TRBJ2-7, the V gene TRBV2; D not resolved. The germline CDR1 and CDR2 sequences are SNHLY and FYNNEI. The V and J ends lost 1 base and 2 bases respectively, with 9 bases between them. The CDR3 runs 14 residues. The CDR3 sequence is CASSEVGTAYEQYF. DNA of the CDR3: TGTGCCAGCAGTGAAGTTGGAACAGCCTACGAGCAGTACTTC.

The CDR3 DNA reads as TGCAGCGTTGTAAACACTGAAGCTTTCTTT. Residues: CSVVNTEAFF. The V gene is TRBV29-1, the J gene TRBJ1-1; D is undetermined. The V and J ends lost 4 bases and 2 bases respectively, with 2 bases between them. Germline CDR1 reads SQVTM; CDR2 reads ANQGSEA. The CDR3 loop spans 10 amino acids.

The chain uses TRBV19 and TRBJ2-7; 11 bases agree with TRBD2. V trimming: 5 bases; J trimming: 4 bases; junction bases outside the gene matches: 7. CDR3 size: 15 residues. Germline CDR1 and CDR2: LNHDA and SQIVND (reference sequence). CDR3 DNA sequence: TGTGCCAGTAGTGGAAAGACTAGCGGGGCGTACGAGCAGTACTTC. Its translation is CASSGKTSGAYEQYF.

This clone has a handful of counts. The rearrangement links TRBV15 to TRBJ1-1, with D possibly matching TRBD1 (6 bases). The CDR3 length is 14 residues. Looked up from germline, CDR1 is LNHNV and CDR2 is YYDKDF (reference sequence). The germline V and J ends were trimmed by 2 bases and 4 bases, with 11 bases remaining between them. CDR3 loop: CATSRKQGGTEAFF. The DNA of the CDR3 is TGTGCCACCAGCAGAAAACAGGGCGGCACTGAAGCTTTCTTT.

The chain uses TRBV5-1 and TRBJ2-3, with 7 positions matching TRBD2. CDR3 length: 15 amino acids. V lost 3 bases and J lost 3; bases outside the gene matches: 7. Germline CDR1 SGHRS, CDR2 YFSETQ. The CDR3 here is CASSSEAGPTDTQYF. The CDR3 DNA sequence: TGCGCCAGCAGCTCAGAAGCGGGGCCTACAGATACGCAGTATTTT.

This chain's CDR3 is CASSYSSGEYNEQFF. The CDR3 bases are TGTGCCAGCAGTTACTCGTCGGGGGAGTACAATGAGCAGTTCTTC. The rearrangement links TRBV6-5 to TRBJ2-1; D is perhaps TRBD2 (6 bases). V shed 0 bases and J shed 4 bases, with 10 bases lying between them. Germline V CDR1 and CDR2: MNHEY, SVGAGI. The CDR3 spans 15 residues.

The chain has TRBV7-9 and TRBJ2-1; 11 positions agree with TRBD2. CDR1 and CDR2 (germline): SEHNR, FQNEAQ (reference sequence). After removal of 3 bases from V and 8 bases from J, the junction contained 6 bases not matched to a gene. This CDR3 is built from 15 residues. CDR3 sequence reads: CASSLVSGGVDEQFF. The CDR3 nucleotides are TGTGCCAGCAGCTTGGTTAGCGGGGGGGTTGATGAGCAGTTCTTC.

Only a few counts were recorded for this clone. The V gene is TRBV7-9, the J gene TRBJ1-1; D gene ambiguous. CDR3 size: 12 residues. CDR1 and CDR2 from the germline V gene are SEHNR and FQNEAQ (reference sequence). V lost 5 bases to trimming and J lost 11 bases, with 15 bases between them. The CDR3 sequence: CASSEGNVGAFF. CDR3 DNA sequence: TGTGCCAGCAGCGAGGGAAACGTAGGCGCTTTCTTT.

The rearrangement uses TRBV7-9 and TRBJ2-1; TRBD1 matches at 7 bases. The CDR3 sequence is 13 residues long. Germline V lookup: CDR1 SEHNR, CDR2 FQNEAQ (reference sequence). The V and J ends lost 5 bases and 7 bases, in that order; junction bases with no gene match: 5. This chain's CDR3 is CASSDRVRNEQFF. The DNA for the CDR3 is TGTGCCAGCAGCGACAGGGTTAGGAATGAGCAGTTCTTC.

The CDR3 DNA sequence: TGTGCTAGTGGTTACAGGGAAGAGACCCAGTACTTC. Amino acid sequence: CASGYREETQYF. The chain employs TRBV12-5 and TRBJ2-5, with D possibly TRBD1 on 6 matching bases. Germline CDR1 LGHNT, CDR2 FRNRAP. Trimming removed 4 bases from V and 3 bases from J, with 6 bases in between. The CDR3 loop spans 12 amino acids.

The CDR3 DNA reads TGTGCCACCAGCAGAGTAGACAGGGGGGAGACCCAGTACTTC. Amino acids: CATSRVDRGETQYF. This chain connects TRBV15 to TRBJ2-5; 9 bases fit TRBD1. Trimming took 1 base from V and 5 from J; bases not matched to a gene: 2. CDR3 size: 14 residues. From germline, CDR1 is LNHNV and CDR2 YYDKDF (reference sequence). The full variable domain, rest sourced from reference TRBV15 and TRBJ2-5, is DAMVIQNPRYQVTQFGKPVTLSCSQTLNHNVMYWYQQKSSQAPKLLFHYYDKDFNNEADTPDNFQSRRPNTSFCFLDIRSPGLGDTAMYLCATSRVDRGETQYFGPGTRLLVL.

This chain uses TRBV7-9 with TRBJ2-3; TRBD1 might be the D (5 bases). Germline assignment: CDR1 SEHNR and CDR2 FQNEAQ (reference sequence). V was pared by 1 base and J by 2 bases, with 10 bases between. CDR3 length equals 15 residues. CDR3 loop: CASSLGVQDTDTQYF. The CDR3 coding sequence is TGTGCCAGCAGCTTAGGAGTACAGGACACAGATACGCAGTATTTT.

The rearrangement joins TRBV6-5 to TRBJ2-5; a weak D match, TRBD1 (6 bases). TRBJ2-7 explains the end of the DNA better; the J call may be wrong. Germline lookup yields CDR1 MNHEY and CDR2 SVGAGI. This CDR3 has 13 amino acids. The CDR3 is CAASPGASYEQYF. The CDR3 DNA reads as TGTGCCGCGTCTCCAGGGGCCTCCTACGAGCAGTACTTC.

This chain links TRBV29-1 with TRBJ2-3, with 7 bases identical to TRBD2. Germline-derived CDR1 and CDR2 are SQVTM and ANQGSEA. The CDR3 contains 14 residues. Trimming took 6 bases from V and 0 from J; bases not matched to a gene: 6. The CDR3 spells CSVGGGLSTDTQYF. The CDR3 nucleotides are TGCAGCGTGGGCGGGGGTCTTAGCACAGATACGCAGTATTTT.

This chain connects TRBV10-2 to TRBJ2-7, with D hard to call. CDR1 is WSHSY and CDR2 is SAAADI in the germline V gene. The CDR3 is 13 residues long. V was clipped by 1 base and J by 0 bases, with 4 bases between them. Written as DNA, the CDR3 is TGCGCCAGCAGTGAGTTTAACTCCTACGAGCAGTACTTC. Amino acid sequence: CASSEFNSYEQYF.

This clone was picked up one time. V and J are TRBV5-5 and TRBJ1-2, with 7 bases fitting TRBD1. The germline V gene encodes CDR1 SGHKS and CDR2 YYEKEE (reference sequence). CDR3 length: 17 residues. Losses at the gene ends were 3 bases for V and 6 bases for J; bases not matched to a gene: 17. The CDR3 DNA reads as TGTGCCAGCAGCTGGGGGTATGCGGACAGGCTTAATCATGGCTACACCTTC. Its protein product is CASSWGYADRLNHGYTF.

The CDR3 region is CASSSSSYEQYF. The CDR3 coding sequence is TGTGCCAGCAGCTCCAGCTCCTACGAGCAGTACTTC. The chain is built from TRBV7-2 and TRBJ2-7, with no clear D. The V gene lost 4 bases and the J gene lost 0 bases, with 4 bases spanning the gap. The CDR3 runs to 12 residues. Per germline, CDR1 SGHTA and CDR2 FQGNSA.

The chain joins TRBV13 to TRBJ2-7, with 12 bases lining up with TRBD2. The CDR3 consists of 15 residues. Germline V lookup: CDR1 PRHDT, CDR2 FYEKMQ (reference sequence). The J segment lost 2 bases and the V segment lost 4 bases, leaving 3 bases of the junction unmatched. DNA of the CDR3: TGTGCCAGCAGCTCGACTAGCGGGGGAGCCTACGAGCAGTACTTC. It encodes CASSSTSGGAYEQYF.

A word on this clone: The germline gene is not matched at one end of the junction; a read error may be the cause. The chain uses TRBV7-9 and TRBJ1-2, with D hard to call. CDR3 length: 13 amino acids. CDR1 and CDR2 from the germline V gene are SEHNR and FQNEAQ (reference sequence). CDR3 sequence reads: CSSSSDGGNGYTF. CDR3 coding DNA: TGTTCCAGCAGCTCGGACGGAGGTAATGGCTACACCTTC.

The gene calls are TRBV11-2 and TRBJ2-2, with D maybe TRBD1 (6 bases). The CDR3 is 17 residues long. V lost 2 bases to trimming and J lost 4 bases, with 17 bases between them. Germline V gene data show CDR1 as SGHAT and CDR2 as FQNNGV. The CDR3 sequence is CASSLTGNRDSTGELFF. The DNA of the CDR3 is TGTGCCAGCAGCTTAACGGGGAACAGGGATTCCACCGGGGAGCTGTTTTTT. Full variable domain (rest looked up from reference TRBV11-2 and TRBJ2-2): EAGVAQSPRYKIIEKRQSVAFWCNPISGHATLYWYQQILGQGPKLLIQFQNNGVVDDSQLPKDRFSAERLKGVDSTLKIQPAKLEDSAVYLCASSLTGNRDSTGELFFGEGSRLTVL.

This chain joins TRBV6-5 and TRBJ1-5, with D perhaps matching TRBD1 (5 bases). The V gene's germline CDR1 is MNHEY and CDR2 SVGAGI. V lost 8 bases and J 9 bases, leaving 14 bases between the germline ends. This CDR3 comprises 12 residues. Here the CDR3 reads CASGRPGGPQHF. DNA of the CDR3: TGTGCCAGCGGGAGGCCGGGGGGGCCCCAGCATTTT.

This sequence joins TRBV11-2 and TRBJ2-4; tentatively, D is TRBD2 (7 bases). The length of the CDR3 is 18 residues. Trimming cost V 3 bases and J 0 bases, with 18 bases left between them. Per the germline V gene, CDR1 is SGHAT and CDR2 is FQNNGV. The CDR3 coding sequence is TGTGCCAGCAGCTTGCTCGGAAGGGAGGGGGTAGCCAAAAACATTCAGTACTTC. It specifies CASSLLGREGVAKNIQYF. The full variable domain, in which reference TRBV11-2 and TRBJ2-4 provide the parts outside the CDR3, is EAGVAQSPRYKIIEKRQSVAFWCNPISGHATLYWYQQILGQGPKLLIQFQNNGVVDDSQLPKDRFSAERLKGVDSTLKIQPAKLEDSAVYLCASSLLGREGVAKNIQYFGAGTRLSVL.

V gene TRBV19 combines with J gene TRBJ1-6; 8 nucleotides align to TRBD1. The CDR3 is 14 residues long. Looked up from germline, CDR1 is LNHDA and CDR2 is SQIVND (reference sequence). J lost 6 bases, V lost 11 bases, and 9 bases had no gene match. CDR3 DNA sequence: TGTGCCGCAGACTCGGGACAGGTTAATTCACCCCTCCACTTT. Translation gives CAADSGQVNSPLHF.